The sequence of this TCR beta chain was determined in a study of CD4 T cells in relation to SARS-CoV-2 and coronaviruses. The overall study: TCR beta CDR3s were sequenced after roughly nine-day antigen culture of PBMCs. A couple of subjects were Hispanic; patients were roughly 8 males and a few females. Study-wide results and caveats: Around 60% of donors had memory CD4+ clonotypes crossrecognizing SARS-CoV-2 and common cold coronavirus spike.

Concerning this clone itself: Its target is not known.

90,000 to 100,000 naive or memory CD4+ cells were cultured with CEF peptides for under twelve days. Clones were read by immunoSEQ multiplex PCR, and TCRdb kept only the in-frame ones, dropping some. The table records about 39,000 clones, 77% of them present only once. CDR3 length: 15 residues. Germline V gene data show CDR1 as LNHDA and CDR2 as SQIVND (reference sequence). V was clipped by 7 bases and J by 0 bases; unmatched bases: 5. V and J are TRBV19 and TRBJ2-3; 9 bases match TRBD2. The TCR sequence derives from an adult with COVID-19. The specimen sequenced was memory CD4+ T cells from PBMCs, cultured in vitro. The CDR3 reads CASTASGTSTDTQYF. CDR3 DNA sequence: TGTGCCAGTACGGCTAGCGGGACCAGCACAGATACGCAGTATTTT.